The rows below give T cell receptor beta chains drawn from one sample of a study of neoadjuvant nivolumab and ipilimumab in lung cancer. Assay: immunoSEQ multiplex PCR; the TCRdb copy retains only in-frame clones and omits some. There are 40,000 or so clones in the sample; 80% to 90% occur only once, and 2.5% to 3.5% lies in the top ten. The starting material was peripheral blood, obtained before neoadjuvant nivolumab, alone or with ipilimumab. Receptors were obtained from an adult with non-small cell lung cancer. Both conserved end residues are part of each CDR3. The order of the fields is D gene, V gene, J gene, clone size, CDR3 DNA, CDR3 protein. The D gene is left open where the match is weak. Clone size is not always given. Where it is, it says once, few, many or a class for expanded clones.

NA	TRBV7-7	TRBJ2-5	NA	TGTGCCAGCAGCTTAGACGACGGGGGGACCCAGTACTTC	CASSLDDGGTQYF
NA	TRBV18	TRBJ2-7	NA	TGTGCCAGCTCACCACTGGAGTACGGATTCTACGAGCAGTACTTC	CASSPLEYGFYEQYF
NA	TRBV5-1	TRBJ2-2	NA	TGCGCCAGCAGCTTGGCGGCGAACACCGGGGAGCTGTTTTTT	CASSLAANTGELFF
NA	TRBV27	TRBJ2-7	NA	TGTGCCAGCCGCCCGGGGCAGCCCATGGGAGCAGGGGATTACGAGCAGTACTTC	CASRPGQPMGAGDYEQYF
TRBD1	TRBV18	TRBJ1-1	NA	TGTGCCAGCTCCCGCGACAGGGGAGGGACTGAAGCTTTCTTT	CASSRDRGGTEAFF
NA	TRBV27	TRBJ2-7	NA	TGTGCCAGCAGGAGGATGAGGGACCCCTACGAGCAGTACTTC	CASRRMRDPYEQYF
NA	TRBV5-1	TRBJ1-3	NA	TGCGCCAGCAGCGCCGGGACGGTTCTCTCCGGAAACACCATATATTTT	CASSAGTVLSGNTIYF
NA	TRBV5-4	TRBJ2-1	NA	TGTGCCAGCAGCGACCAGATGAAAATCGAGCAGTTCTTC	CASSDQMKIEQFF
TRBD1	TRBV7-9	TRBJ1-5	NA	TGTGCCAGCAGCTTAGCCGGGACAGGGGGCGGCCAGCCCCAGCATTTT	CASSLAGTGGGQPQHF
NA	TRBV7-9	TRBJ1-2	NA	TGTGCCAGCAGCTTAGCAGGGGCCGGCTACACCTTC	CASSLAGAGYTF
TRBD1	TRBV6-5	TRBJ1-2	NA	TGTGCCAGCAGTTCCGTGACAGGGGGCTATGGCTACACCTTC	CASSSVTGGYGYTF
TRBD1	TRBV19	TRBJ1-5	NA	TGTGCCAGTAGTATTGGGACAGAAAGCAATCAGCCCCAGCATTTT	CASSIGTESNQPQHF
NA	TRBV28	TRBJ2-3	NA	TGTGCCAGCAGTTACCGGACTTTGCAGTATTTT	CASSYRTLQYF
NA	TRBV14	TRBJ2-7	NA	TGTGCCAGCAGCCAATTGGAGCTAGCCGCTCAGTACTTC	CASSQLELAAQYF
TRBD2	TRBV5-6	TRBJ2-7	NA	TGTGCCAGCACCCCGGGACTAGCGTCGGGGGAGCAGTACTTC	CASTPGLASGEQYF
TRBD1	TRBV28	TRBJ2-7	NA	TGTGCCAGCAACAGGGGTCGGTACGAGCAGTACTTC	CASNRGRYEQYF
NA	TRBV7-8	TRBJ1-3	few	TGTGCCAGCAGCTTCAGTGATTCTGGAAACACCATATATTTT	CASSFSDSGNTIYF
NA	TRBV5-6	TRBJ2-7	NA	TGTGCCAGCAGCTTGGGCAGGGCCGAGCAGTACTTC	CASSLGRAEQYF
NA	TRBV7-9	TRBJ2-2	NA	TGTGCCAGCAGTGCCGGGACTTGGAAGACCGGGGAGCTGTTTTTT	CASSAGTWKTGELFF
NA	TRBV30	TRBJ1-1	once	TGTGCCTGGGACCTCGAGGCTGAAGCTTTCTTT	CAWDLEAEAFF
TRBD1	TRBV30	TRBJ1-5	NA	TGTGCCTGGAGTGTAATGGGCAGGGGGCACGGTCAGCCCCAGCATTTT	CAWSVMGRGHGQPQHF
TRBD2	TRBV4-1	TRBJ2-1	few	TGCGCCAGCAGCCAAGATCGACTAGCGGGCGACAATGAGCAGTTCTTC	CASSQDRLAGDNEQFF
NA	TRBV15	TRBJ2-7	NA	TGTGCCACCAGCAGAGATTCACGCCAAGTGGGGGAGCAGTACTTC	CATSRDSRQVGEQYF
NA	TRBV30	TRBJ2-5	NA	TGTGCCTGGAGTGTACGGGTCCAAGAGACCCAGTACTTC	CAWSVRVQETQYF
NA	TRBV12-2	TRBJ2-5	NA	TGTGCAAGTCGCTTAGATTGTGCGGGGGGAGTGGAGACCCAGTACTTC	CASRLDCAGGVETQYF
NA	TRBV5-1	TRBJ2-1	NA	TGCGCCAGCAGCGGGGGGACTCAACTATTGGGAGAGCAGTTCTTC	CASSGGTQLLGEQFF
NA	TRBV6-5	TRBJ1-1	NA	TGTGCCAGCAGTCTCAGGGTGAACACTGAAGCTTTCTTT	CASSLRVNTEAFF
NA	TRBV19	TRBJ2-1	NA	TGTGCCAGTAGTATAAGCGGGTCTTACAATGAGCAGTTCTTC	CASSISGSYNEQFF
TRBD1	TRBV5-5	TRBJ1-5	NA	TGTGCCAGCAGCTTTGGGGACAGGAGGATGAGGCCCCAGCATTTT	CASSFGDRRMRPQHF